This TCR beta chain is from a study of CD8+CD57+ T cells in acquired aplastic anemia. By share, this clonotype counts as medium-sized. Antigen unknown. Regarding the study as a whole: Researchers report that about 28 CD8+ CDR3 sequences appeared in both patients and controls.

The V end lost 3 bases, the J end lost 2 bases, and 8 bases lay between the germline ends. The CDR3 has 14 amino acids. Germline V CDR1 and CDR2: ENHRY, SYGVKD. Genomic DNA provided the template from which TCR beta VDJ and CDR3 profiles were obtained. TCRdb fed the reads into MiXCR, producing one record per CDR3 protein. The repertoire holds fewer than 200,000 distinct CDR3 sequences, with 48% as singletons. Patients included in sequencing had previously demonstrated CD8+CD57+ cell expansion by flow cytometry. The sequence was collected from a human donor with aplastic anemia. Sequencing was carried out using sorted CD4+, CD8+, or CD8+CD57+ T cells (not recorded which) from PBMCs. The chain couples TRBV10-3 to TRBJ1-3; D is possibly TRBD1 (6 bases). The DNA for the CDR3 is TGTGCCATCAGTGACCAGGGGACTGGAAACACCATATATTTT. Protein sequence: CAISDQGTGNTIYF.